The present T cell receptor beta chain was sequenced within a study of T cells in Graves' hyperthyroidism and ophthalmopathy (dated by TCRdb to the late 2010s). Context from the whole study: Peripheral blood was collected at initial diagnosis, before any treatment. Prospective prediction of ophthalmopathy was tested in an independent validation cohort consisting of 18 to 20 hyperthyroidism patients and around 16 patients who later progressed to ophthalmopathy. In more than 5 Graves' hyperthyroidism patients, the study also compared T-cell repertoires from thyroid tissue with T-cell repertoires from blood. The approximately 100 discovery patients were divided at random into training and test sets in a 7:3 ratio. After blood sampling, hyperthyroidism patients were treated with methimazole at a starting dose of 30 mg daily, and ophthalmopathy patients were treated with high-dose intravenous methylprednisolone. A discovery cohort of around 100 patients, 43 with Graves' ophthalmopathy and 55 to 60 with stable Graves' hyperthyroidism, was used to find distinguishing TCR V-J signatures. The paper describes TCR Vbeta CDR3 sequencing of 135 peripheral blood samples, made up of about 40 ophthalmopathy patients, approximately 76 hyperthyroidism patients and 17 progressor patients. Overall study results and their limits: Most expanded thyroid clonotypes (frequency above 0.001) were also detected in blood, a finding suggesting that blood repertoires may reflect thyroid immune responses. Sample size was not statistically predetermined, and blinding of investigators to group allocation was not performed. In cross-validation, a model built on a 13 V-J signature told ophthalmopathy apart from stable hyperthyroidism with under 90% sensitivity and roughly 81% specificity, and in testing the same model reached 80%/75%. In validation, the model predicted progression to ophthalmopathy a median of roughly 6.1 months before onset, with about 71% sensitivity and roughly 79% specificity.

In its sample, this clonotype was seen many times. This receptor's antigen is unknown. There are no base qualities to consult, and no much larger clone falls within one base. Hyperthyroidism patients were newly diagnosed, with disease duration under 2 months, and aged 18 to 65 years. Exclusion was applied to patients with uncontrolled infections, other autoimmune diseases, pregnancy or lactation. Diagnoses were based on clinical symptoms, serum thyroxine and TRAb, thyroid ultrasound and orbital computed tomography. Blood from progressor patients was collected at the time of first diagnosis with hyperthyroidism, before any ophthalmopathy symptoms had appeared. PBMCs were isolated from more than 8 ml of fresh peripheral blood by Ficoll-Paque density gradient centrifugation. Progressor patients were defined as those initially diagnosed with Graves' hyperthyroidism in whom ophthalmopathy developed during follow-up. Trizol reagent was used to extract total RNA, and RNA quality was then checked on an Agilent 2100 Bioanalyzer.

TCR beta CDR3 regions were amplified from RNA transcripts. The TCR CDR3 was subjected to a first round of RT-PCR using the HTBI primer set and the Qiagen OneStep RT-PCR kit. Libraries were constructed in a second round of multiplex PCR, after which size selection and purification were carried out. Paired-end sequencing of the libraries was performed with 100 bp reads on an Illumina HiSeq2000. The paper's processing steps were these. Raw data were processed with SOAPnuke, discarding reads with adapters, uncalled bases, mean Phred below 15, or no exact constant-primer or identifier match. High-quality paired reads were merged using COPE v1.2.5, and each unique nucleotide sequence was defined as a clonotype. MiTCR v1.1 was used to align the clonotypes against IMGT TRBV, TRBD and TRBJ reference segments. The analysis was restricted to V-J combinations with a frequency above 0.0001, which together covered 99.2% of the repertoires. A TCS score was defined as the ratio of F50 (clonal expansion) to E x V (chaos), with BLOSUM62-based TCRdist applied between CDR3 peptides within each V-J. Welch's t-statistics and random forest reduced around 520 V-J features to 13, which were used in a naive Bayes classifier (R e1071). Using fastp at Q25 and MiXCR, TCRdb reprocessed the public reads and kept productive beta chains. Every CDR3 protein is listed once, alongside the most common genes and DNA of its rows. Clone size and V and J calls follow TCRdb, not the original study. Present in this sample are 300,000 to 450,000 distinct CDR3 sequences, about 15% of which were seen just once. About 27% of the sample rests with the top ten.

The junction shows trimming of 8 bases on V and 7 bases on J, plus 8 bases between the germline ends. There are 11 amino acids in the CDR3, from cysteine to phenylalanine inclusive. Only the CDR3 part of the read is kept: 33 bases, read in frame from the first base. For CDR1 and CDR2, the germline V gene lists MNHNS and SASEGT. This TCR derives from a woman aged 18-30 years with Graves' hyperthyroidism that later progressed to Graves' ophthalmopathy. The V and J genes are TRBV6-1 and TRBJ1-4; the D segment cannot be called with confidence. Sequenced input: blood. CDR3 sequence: CASGVGEKLFF. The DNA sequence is TGTGCCAGCGGCGTGGGTGAAAAACTGTTTTTT.